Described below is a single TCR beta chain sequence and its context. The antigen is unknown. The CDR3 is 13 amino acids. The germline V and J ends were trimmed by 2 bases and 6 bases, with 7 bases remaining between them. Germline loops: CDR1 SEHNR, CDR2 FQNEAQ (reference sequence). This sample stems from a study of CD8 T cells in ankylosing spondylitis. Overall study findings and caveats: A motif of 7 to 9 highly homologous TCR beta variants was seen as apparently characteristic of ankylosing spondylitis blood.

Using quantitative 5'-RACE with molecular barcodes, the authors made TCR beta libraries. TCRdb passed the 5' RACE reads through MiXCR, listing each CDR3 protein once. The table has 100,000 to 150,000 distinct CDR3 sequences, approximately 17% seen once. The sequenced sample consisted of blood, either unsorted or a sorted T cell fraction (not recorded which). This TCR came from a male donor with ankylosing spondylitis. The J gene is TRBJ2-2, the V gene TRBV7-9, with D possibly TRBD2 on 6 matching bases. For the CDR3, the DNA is TGTGCCAGCAGCTTATCGGGAGCCGGGGAGCTGTTTTTT. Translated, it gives CASSLSGAGELFF.